This TCR beta chain was identified during a study of blood T cell repertoires in COVID-19. Turning to the study itself: T cells, B-cell-depleted T cells, or PBMCs supplied cDNA or gDNA.

The germline V gene has CDR1 LNHDA and CDR2 SQIVND (reference sequence). The CDR3 loop spans 15 amino acids. The V gene end was trimmed by 5 bases and the J gene end by 5 bases; junction bases not matched to a gene: 8. Authors' processing steps: Reference gene primer amplification gave estimated nucleated cell counts. Clones were read by immunoSEQ multiplex PCR, and TCRdb kept only the in-frame ones, dropping some. V and J calls and clone size follow that table, whereas D and trimming were derived from the DNA. This table has about 130,000 clones, approximately 83% appearing once. The receptor was isolated from a woman between 50 and 59 years old with acute or convalescent COVID-19. The material sequenced was peripheral blood. The J gene is TRBJ1-2, the V gene TRBV19; TRBD1 matches at 10 bases. This CDR3 is CASSFGQGVGYGYTF. The CDR3 nucleotides are TGTGCCAGTAGTTTCGGACAGGGGGTTGGTTATGGCTACACCTTC.